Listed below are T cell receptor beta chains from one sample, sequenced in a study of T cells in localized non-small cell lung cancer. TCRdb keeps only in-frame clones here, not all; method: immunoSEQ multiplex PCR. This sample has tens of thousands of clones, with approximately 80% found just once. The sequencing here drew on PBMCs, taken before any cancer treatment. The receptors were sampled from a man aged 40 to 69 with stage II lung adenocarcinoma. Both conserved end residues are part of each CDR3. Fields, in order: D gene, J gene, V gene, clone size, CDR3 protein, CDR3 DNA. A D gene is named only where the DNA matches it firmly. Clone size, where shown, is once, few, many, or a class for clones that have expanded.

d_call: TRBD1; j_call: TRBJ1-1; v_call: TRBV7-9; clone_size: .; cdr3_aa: CASSLVQTGYTEAFF; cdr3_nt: TGTGCCAGCAGCTTAGTCCAGACAGGGTACACTGAAGCTTTCTTT
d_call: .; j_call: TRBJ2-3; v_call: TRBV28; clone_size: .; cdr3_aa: CASSLWTQTYSTDTQYF; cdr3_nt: TGTGCCAGCAGTTTGTGGACTCAAACTTATAGCACAGATACGCAGTATTTT
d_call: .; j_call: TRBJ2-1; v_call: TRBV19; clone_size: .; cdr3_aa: CASSPGLGGNEQFF; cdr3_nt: TGTGCCAGTAGTCCAGGGCTAGGGGGCAATGAGCAGTTCTTC
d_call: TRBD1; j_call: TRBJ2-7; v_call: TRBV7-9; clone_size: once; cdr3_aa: CASSLERTGDEQYF; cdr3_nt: TGTGCCAGCAGCTTAGAGAGGACAGGGGACGAGCAGTACTTC
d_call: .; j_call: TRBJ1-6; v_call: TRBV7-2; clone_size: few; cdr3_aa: CAGGATYNSPLHF; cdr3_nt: TGTGCCGGAGGGGCCACTTATAATTCACCCCTCCACTTT
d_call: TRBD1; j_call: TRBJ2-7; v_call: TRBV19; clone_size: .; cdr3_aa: CASQGEPLWEQYF; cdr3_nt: TGTGCCAGCCAGGGGGAACCTTTGTGGGAGCAGTACTTC
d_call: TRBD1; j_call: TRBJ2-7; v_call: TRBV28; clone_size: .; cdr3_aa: CASSSAGTATSYEQYF; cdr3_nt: TGTGCCAGCAGTTCCGCCGGGACAGCGACATCCTACGAGCAGTACTTC
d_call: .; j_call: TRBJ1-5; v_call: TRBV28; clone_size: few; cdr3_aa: CASSLIGPQHF; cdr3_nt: TGTGCCAGCAGTTTAATAGGGCCCCAGCATTTT
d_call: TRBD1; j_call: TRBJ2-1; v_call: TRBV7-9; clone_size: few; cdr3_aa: CASSQGTGVSYNEQFF; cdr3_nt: TGTGCCAGCAGCCAAGGGACAGGGGTGTCCTACAATGAGCAGTTCTTC
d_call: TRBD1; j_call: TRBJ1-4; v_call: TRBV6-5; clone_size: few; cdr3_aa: CASSLGQGPEKLFF; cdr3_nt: TGTGCCAGCAGCCTGGGACAGGGCCCCGAAAAACTGTTTTTT
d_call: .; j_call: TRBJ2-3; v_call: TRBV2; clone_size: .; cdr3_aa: CASSEGHMRNTDTQYF; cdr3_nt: TGTGCCAGCAGTGAGGGTCATATGAGAAACACAGATACGCAGTATTTT
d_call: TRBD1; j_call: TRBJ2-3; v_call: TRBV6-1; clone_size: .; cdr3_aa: CASSLVGTGPDTQYF; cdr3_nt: TGTGCCAGCAGTTTAGTAGGGACAGGGCCAGATACGCAGTATTTT
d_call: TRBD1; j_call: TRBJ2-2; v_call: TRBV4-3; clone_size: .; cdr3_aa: CASSPFAAGQGVSGELFF; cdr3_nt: TGCGCCAGCAGCCCCTTCGCTGCGGGACAGGGTGTCAGCGGGGAGCTGTTTTTT
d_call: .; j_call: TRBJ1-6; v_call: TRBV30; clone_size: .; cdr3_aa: CAYVRAGDSPLHF; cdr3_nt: TGTGCCTACGTACGGGCAGGGGACTCACCCCTCCACTTT
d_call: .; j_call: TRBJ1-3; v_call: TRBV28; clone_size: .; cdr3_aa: CASSFLGGASGNTIYF; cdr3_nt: TGTGCCAGCAGTTTTCTCGGGGGCGCTTCTGGAAACACCATATATTTT
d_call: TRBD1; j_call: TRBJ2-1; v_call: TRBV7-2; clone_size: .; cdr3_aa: CASSQDRVSLNEQFF; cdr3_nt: TGTGCCAGCAGCCAAGACAGGGTCTCACTCAATGAGCAGTTCTTC
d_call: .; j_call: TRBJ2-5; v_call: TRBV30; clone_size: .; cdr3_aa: CAWEPPGSKTQYF; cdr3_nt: TGTGCCTGGGAGCCCCCGGGGTCCAAGACCCAGTACTTC
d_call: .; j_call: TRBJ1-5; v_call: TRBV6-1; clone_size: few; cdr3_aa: CASSDRIYQPQHF; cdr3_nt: TGTGCCAGCAGTGACAGGATCTATCAGCCCCAGCATTTT
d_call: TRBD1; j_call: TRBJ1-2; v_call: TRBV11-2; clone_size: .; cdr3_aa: CASSRRTGDGYTF; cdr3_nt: TGTGCCAGCAGCCGACGGACAGGGGACGGCTACACCTTC
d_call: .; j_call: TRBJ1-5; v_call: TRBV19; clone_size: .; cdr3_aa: CASSWQGPNQPQHF; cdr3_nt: TGTGCCAGTAGTTGGCAGGGGCCCAATCAGCCCCAGCATTTT
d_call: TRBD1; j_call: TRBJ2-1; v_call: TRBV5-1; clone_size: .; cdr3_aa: CASRQRDSSYNEQFF; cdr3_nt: TGCGCCAGCAGGCAGAGGGACAGCTCCTACAATGAGCAGTTCTTC
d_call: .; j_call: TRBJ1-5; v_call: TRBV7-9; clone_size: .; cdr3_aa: CASSLGGAQPQHF; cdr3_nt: TGTGCCAGCAGCTTAGGGGGGGCTCAGCCCCAGCATTTT
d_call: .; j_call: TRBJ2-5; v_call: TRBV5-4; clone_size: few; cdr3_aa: CASSDAPRTQYF; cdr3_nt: TGTGCCAGCAGCGATGCCCCGCGGACCCAGTACTTC
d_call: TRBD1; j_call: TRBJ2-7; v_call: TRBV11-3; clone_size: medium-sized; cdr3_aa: CASSPTGTGSYEQYF; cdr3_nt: TGTGCCAGCAGCCCCACCGGGACAGGCTCCTACGAGCAGTACTTC
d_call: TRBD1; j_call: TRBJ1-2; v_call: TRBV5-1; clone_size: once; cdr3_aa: CASSHGQAKYGYTF; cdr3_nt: TGCGCCAGCAGCCACGGACAGGCCAAATATGGCTACACCTTC
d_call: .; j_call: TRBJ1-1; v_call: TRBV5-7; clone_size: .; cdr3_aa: CASSLAEGLKGFSEAFF; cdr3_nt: TGTGCCAGCAGCTTGGCGGAGGGACTCAAGGGCTTCTCTGAAGCTTTCTTT
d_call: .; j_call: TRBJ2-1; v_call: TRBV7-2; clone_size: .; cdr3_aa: CASSPLIRGEQFF; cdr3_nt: TGTGCCAGCAGCCCCCTGATCCGGGGTGAGCAGTTCTTC
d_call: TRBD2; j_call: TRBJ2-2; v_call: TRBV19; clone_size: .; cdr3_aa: CAIRGSGRTGELFF; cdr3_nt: TGTGCCATTAGGGGGAGCGGGAGAACCGGGGAGCTGTTTTTT
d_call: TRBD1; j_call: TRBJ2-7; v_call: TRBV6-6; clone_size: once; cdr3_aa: CASTDPGQGRYEQYF; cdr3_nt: TGTGCCAGCACCGATCCGGGACAGGGGAGATACGAGCAGTACTTC
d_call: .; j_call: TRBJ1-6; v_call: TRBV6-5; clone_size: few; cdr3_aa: CASQLRTDSPLHF; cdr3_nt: TGTGCCAGCCAACTAAGGACTGATTCACCCCTCCACTTT
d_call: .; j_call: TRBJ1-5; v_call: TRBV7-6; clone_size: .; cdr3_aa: CASSLRPNQPQHF; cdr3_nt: TGTGCCAGCAGCTTACGTCCCAATCAGCCCCAGCATTTT
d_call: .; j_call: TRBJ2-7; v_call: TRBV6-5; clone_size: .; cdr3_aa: CASSYGQGLREQYF; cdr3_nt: TGTGCCAGCAGTTACGGGCAGGGGCTGCGCGAGCAGTACTTC
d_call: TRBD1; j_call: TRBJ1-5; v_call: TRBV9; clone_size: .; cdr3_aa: CASSIGTGSNQPQHF; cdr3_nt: TGTGCCAGCAGCATCGGGACAGGCTCCAATCAGCCCCAGCATTTT
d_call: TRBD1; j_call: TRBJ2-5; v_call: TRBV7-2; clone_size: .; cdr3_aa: CASSRPGGGETQYF; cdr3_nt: TGTGCCAGCAGCCGGCCAGGGGGCGGGGAGACCCAGTACTTC
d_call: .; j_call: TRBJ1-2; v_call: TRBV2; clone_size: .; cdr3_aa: CASSERGGQGPRTF; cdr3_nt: TGTGCCAGCAGTGAAAGGGGGGGCCAAGGCCCGCGTACCTTC
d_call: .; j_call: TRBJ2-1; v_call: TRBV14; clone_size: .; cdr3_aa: CASSRGRGNEQFF; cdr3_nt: TGTGCCAGCAGCCGGGGGCGCGGGAATGAGCAGTTCTTC
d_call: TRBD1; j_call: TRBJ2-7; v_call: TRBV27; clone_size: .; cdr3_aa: CASSSGTGSSYEQYF; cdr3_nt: TGTGCCAGCAGTTCCGGGACAGGTAGCTCCTACGAGCAGTACTTC
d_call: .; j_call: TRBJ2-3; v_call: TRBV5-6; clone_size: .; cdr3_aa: CASSLSGVNWYF; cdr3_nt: TGTGCCAGCAGCCTCAGTGGGGTCAACTGGTATTTT
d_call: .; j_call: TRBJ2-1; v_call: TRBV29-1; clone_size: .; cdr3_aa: CSVGGTYGANDEQFF; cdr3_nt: TGCAGCGTTGGAGGGACGTATGGGGCTAACGATGAGCAGTTCTTC
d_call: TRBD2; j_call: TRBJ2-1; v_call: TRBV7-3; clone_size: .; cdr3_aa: CASSVGTSGTNEQFF; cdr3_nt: TGTGCCAGCAGCGTCGGGACTAGCGGGACCAATGAGCAGTTCTTC
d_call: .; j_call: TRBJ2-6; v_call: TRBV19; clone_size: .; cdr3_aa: CASTGSSGANVLTF; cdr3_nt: TGTGCCAGTACGGGGAGCTCTGGGGCCAACGTCCTGACTTTC
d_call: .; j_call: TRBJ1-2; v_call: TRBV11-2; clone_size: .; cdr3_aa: CASSSEVGVGYGYTF; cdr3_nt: TGTGCCAGCAGCTCAGAAGTCGGGGTGGGGTATGGCTACACCTTC
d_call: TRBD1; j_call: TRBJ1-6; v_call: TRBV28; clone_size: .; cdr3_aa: CASSSTGLNSPLHF; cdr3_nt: TGTGCCAGCAGTTCGACAGGGTTAAATTCACCCCTCCACTTT
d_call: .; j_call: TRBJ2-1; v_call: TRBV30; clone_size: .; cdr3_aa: CAWRLTGVLRNEQFF; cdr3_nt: TGTGCCTGGAGGCTTACCGGGGTCTTACGTAATGAGCAGTTCTTC
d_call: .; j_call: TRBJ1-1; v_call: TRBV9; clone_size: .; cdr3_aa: CASSYTWLTEAFF; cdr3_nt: TGTGCCAGCAGCTATACTTGGCTGACAGAAGCTTTCTTT
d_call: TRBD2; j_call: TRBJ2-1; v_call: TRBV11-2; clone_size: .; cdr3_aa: CASSKVAGSSYNEQFF; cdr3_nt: TGTGCCAGCAGCAAAGTAGCGGGTAGCTCCTACAATGAGCAGTTCTTC
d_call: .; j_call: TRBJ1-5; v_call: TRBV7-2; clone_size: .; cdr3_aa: CASSLGGAQPQHF; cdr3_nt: TGTGCCAGCAGCTTAGGGGGGGCTCAGCCCCAGCATTTT
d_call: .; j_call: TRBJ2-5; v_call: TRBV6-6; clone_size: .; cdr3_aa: CASSYSGEGETQYF; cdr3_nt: TGTGCCAGCAGTTACTCTGGCGAGGGAGAGACCCAGTACTTC
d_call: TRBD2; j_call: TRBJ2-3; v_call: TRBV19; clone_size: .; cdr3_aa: CASSRLAGEGNTQYF; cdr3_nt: TGTGCCAGTAGTCGACTAGCGGGGGAAGGGAATACGCAGTATTTT
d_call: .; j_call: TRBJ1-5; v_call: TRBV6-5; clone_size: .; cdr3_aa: CASSPWQGEGAQHF; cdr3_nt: TGTGCCAGCAGCCCTTGGCAGGGTGAGGGGGCCCAGCATTTT
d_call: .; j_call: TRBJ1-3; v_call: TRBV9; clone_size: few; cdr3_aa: CASSVDGGALGNTIYF; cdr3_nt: TGTGCCAGCAGCGTAGATGGTGGAGCACTCGGAAACACCATATATTTT
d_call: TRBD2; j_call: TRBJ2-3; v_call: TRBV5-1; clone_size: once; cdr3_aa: CASATGLVGDTQYF; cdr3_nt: TGCGCCAGCGCGACCGGACTAGTCGGGGATACGCAGTATTTT